What follows are 25 T cell receptor beta chains derived from one specimen sequenced in a study of T-cell memory formation after mild COVID-19. TCRdb re-called the 5' RACE reads through MiXCR, storing one row per CDR3 protein. The profile covers roughly 450,000 distinct CDR3 sequences, with over 15% appearing a single time and roughly 12% taken by the ten largest. Sequenced: PBMCs or a T cell subset sorted from them (not recorded which). These receptors originate from an adult woman who had mild COVID-19 (a few samples of this study predate the infection). Cell type and time point are not known.

This clonotype has a handful of counts. The chain has TRBV10-3 and TRBJ2-7; the D is unclear. The germline gives CDR1 ENHRY, CDR2 SYGVKD. V was clipped by 3 bases and J by 3 bases, with 6 bases between them. The CDR3 sequence is 12 residues long. The CDR3 DNA follows: TGTGCCATCAGTGACACTAACTACGAGCAGTACTTC. It translates to CAISDTNYEQYF.

The chain combines TRBV6-5 with TRBJ1-1; 7 bases line up with TRBD1. Losses at the gene ends were 6 bases for V and 4 bases for J; bases not matched to a gene: 14. The CDR3 loop spans 16 amino acids. CDR1 MNHEY and CDR2 SVGAGI come from the germline V gene. The CDR3 reads CASSSRPGQSGTEAFF. The CDR3 region has the DNA TGTGCCAGCAGCTCCCGCCCGGGACAGTCGGGCACTGAAGCTTTCTTT.

The chain employs TRBV20-1 and TRBJ2-7; 9 nucleotides agree with TRBD2. The junction had 18 bases not matched to a gene; V was cut back by 4 bases and J by 5 bases. CDR3 length: 17 amino acids. Germline-derived CDR1 and CDR2 are DFQATT and SNEGSKA (reference sequence). CDR3 sequence: CSATGQKPGLASHEQYF. Written as DNA, the CDR3 is TGCAGTGCTACCGGACAGAAACCGGGACTAGCATCCCACGAGCAGTACTTC.

The CDR3 protein is CSAIDSFNYGYTF. The CDR3 DNA reads as TGCAGTGCTATTGACAGCTTTAACTATGGCTACACCTTC. The gene calls are TRBV20-1 and TRBJ1-2, with D maybe TRBD1 (5 bases). V lost 4 bases, J lost 1 base, and 10 bases lay in between. Germline values: CDR1 DFQATT, CDR2 SNEGSKA (reference sequence). This CDR3 is 13 amino acids long.

The chain couples TRBV7-9 to TRBJ2-1; 14 nucleotides agree with TRBD2. Germline trimming cut 1 base from V and 14 bases from J; bases unmatched to any gene: 10. This CDR3 has 16 amino acids. The germline V gene encodes CDR1 SEHNR and CDR2 FQNEAQ (reference sequence). CDR3 amino acids: CASSLGTTSGGAEEFF. For the CDR3, the DNA is TGTGCCAGCAGCTTAGGGACGACTAGCGGGGGGGCCGAGGAGTTCTTC.

The rearrangement uses TRBV12-3 or TRBV12-4 and TRBJ1-2; 9 positions match TRBD1. V lost 7 bases, J lost 6 bases, and 9 bases stayed unmatched. The CDR3 loop spans 14 amino acids. The CDR3 region has the DNA TGTGCCAGCAACTACGGACAGGGGCGTCATGGCTACACCTTC. Protein: CASNYGQGRHGYTF.

This clonotype showed up many times. The chain is built from TRBV12-3 or TRBV12-4 and TRBJ2-2; 10 nucleotides line up with TRBD2. This CDR3 is 16 amino acids long. V was clipped by 7 bases and J by 1 base; unmatched bases: 6. CDR3 region: CASTSGGSLNTGELFF. In DNA, the CDR3 is TGTGCCAGCACTAGCGGGGGATCGCTGAACACCGGGGAGCTGTTTTTT.

The chain uses TRBV24-1 and TRBJ2-7; D is perhaps TRBD1 or TRBD2 (5 bases each). CDR3 length: 13 amino acids. V lost 0 bases, J lost 6 bases, and 8 bases lay in between. The V gene's germline CDR1 is KGHDR and CDR2 SFDVKD. In nucleotides, the CDR3 is TGTGCCACCAGTGATTTGGAGGGGAGCGAGCAGTACTTC. It specifies CATSDLEGSEQYF.

This chain joins TRBV5-5 and TRBJ2-1, with unresolved D. Germline-derived CDR1 and CDR2 are SGHKS and YYEKEE (reference sequence). Trimming removed 1 base at V and 7 bases at J, with 15 bases between. The CDR3 covers 15 residues. As DNA, the CDR3 is TGTGCCAGCAGCTTGCGGAACGACTTGAGGAATGAGCAGTTCTTC. Residues: CASSLRNDLRNEQFF. Complete variable domain (other parts from reference TRBV5-5 and TRBJ2-1): DAGVTQSPTHLIKTRGQQVTLRCSPISGHKSVSWYQQVLGQGPQFIFQYYEKEERGRGNFPDRFSARQFPNYSSELNVNALLLGDSALYLCASSLRNDLRNEQFFGPGTRLTVL.

This clonotype was seen a few times. The chain uses TRBV4-2 and TRBJ2-3; 9 bases match TRBD2. This CDR3 has 15 residues. From germline, CDR1 is LGHNA and CDR2 YNFKEQ. J lost 2 bases, V lost 6 bases, and 6 bases had no gene match. CDR3 amino acids: CASSIGTSPTDTQYF. CDR3 in DNA: TGTGCCAGCAGTATTGGGACTAGCCCCACAGATACGCAGTATTTT.

The gene calls are TRBV6-6 and TRBJ1-1; D gene ambiguous. CDR3 length: 13 residues. Per the germline V gene, CDR1 is MNHNY and CDR2 is SVGAGI (reference sequence). The V end lost 6 bases, the J end lost 0 bases, and 8 bases lay between the germline ends. CDR3 sequence: CASRSEMNTEAFF. The CDR3 DNA reads TGTGCCAGCAGGAGCGAAATGAACACTGAAGCTTTCTTT.

Only a few counts were recorded for this clonotype. The chain is built from TRBV2 and TRBJ2-1, with 10 bases that match TRBD2. The CDR3 totals 13 residues. Per the germline V gene, CDR1 is SNHLY and CDR2 is FYNNEI. Trimming cost V 5 bases and J 6 bases; bases outside gene matches: 1. The CDR3 here is CASSSGRANEQFF. In nucleotides, the CDR3 is TGTGCCAGCAGTAGCGGGAGGGCCAATGAGCAGTTCTTC.

The chain is built from TRBV27 and TRBJ1-2; 8 nucleotides line up with TRBD1. The ends lost 6 bases at V and 6 bases at J; junction bases unmatched: 9. This CDR3 is built from 14 residues. Per the germline V gene, CDR1 is MNHEY and CDR2 is SMNVEV (reference sequence). CDR3 DNA sequence: TGTGCCAGCAGCCCCTCAACAGGGGGAGATGGCTACACCTTC. Translated: CASSPSTGGDGYTF.

The chain combines TRBV15 with TRBJ1-2; 7 nucleotides match TRBD1. The J segment lost 3 bases and the V segment lost 0 bases, leaving 4 bases of the junction unmatched. CDR3 size: 15 residues. CDR1 LNHNV and CDR2 YYDKDF come from the germline V gene (reference sequence). The CDR3 sequence: CATSREEGAYYGYTF. The CDR3 nucleotides read TGTGCCACCAGCAGAGAAGAGGGGGCCTACTATGGCTACACCTTC.

V is TRBV4-3 and J is TRBJ2-2, with TRBD1 as a possible D gene (6 bases). Trimming took off 2 bases at V and 3 bases at J, with 10 bases between the two ends. Germline CDR1 LGHNA, CDR2 YSLEER. This CDR3 has 15 amino acids. The CDR3: CASSQRDTYTGELFF. CDR3 nucleotides: TGCGCCAGCAGCCAACGGGACACTTACACCGGGGAGCTGTTTTTT.

The chain uses TRBV7-3 and TRBJ2-1; D is uncertain. CDR3 size: 14 residues. V lost 0 bases, J lost 8 bases, and 11 bases lay in between. The germline gives CDR1 SGHTA, CDR2 FQGTGA. The CDR3 DNA sequence: TGTGCCAGCAGCTTAACCCGGAATATCGATGAGCAGTTCTTC. It specifies CASSLTRNIDEQFF.

The chain joins TRBV2 to TRBJ1-5, with D perhaps TRBD1 (5 bases). The V gene's germline CDR1 is SNHLY and CDR2 FYNNEI. Trimming shortened V by 2 bases and J by 6 bases, and 11 bases separated the two germline ends. The CDR3 has 14 residues. The DNA of the CDR3 is TGTGCCAGCAGTGAAACGGGACGGAGTCAGCCCCAGCATTTT. It yields the protein CASSETGRSQPQHF. The entire variable domain, with the rest obtained from reference TRBV2 and TRBJ1-5, is as follows: EPEVTQTPSHQVTQMGQEVILRCVPISNHLYFYWYRQILGQKVEFLVSFYNNEISEKSEIFDDQFSVERPDGSNFTLKIRSTKLEDSAMYFCASSETGRSQPQHFGDGTRLSIL.

The CDR3 DNA follows: TGTGCCAGCAGCTTAACAGGAGAATTCGGGGCGCAGTACTTC. Amino acids: CASSLTGEFGAQYF. The rearrangement links TRBV7-3 to TRBJ2-7, with D possibly called TRBD1 or TRBD2 (5 bases each). V was shortened by 0 bases and J by 9 bases, with 15 bases between the two germline ends. This CDR3 is 14 amino acids long. Germline V gene lookup returns CDR1 SGHTA and CDR2 FQGTGA.

This clonotype was counted only a few times. The V gene is TRBV7-3, the J gene TRBJ2-3; D unresolved. This CDR3 is 15 amino acids long. Trimming left V 6 bases short and J 1 base short, with 14 bases between. Germline CDR1 and CDR2: SGHTA and FQGTGA. CDR3 bases: TGTGCCAGCAGAAAAAGTGGGATTGGCACAGATACGCAGTATTTT. It translates to CASRKSGIGTDTQYF.

Only one count was recorded for this clonotype. The rearrangement uses TRBV7-6 and TRBJ2-5; 11 bases are a match to TRBD2. Trimming removed 5 bases from V and 2 bases from J; junction bases left unmatched: 4. The CDR3 totals 15 residues. Per the germline V gene, CDR1 is SGHVS and CDR2 is FNYEAQ. CDR3 loop: CASSPWTSGQETQYF. In DNA form, the CDR3 reads TGTGCCAGCAGCCCGTGGACTAGCGGGCAAGAGACCCAGTACTTC. The full variable domain, its missing parts supplied by reference TRBV7-6 and TRBJ2-5, is GAGVSQSPRYKVTKRGQDVALRCDPISGHVSLYWYRQALGQGPEFLTYFNYEAQQDKSGLPNDRFSAERPEGSISTLTIQRTEQRDSAMYRCASSPWTSGQETQYFGPGTRLLVL.

This clonotype has only a few counts. The chain joins TRBV19 to TRBJ1-2; D is unclear. CDR1 and CDR2 from the germline V gene are LNHDA and SQIVND (reference sequence). The CDR3 totals 12 residues. V lost 7 bases to trimming and J lost 4 bases, with 10 bases between them. In DNA form, the CDR3 reads TGTGCCAGTAAAGAGAGCTTCTATGGCTACACCTTC. Translation: CASKESFYGYTF.

V gene TRBV20-1 combines with J gene TRBJ1-1; 11 nucleotides agree with TRBD1. This CDR3 contains 16 residues. Trimming removed 2 bases from V and 3 bases from J; junction bases left unmatched: 8. Germline CDR1 reads DFQATT; CDR2 reads SNEGSKA (reference sequence). This CDR3 reads CSARPLGQGAHTEAFF. The DNA for the CDR3 is TGCAGTGCTAGACCCCTAGGACAGGGGGCACACACTGAAGCTTTCTTT.

The chain links TRBV15 to TRBJ1-1; tentative D call: TRBD1 (5 bases). CDR3 length: 13 amino acids. Germline V lookup: CDR1 LNHNV, CDR2 YYDKDF (reference sequence). V was cut by 6 bases and J by 1 base, with 9 bases left in between. CDR3 bases: TGTGCCACCAGAGACAGAACGAACACTGAAGCTTTCTTT. It codes for CATRDRTNTEAFF.

This clonotype was picked up a small number of times. This chain uses TRBV4-1 with TRBJ1-5; D gene unclear. Germline lookup yields CDR1 MGHRA and CDR2 YSYEKL. V lost 0 bases to trimming and J lost 7 bases, with 13 bases between them. CDR3 size: 15 residues. The CDR3 nucleotides read TGCGCCAGCAGCCAAGATAAGGCGGCGGGCCAGCCCCAGCATTTT. As protein: CASSQDKAAGQPQHF.

This clonotype was seen a few times. The rearrangement links TRBV4-1 to TRBJ2-3; 9 bases match TRBD2. Trimming at V came to 0 bases and at J to 0 bases, leaving 1 base not matched to a gene. Germline loops: CDR1 MGHRA, CDR2 YSYEKL. This CDR3 is built from 16 residues. In DNA, the CDR3 is TGCGCCAGCAGCCAAGAGACTAGCGGAAGCACAGATACGCAGTATTTT. Translating it yields CASSQETSGSTDTQYF.